Following are 2 T cell receptor beta chains from one sample sequenced in a study of T cells in Graves' hyperthyroidism and ophthalmopathy. Amplification yielded TCR beta CDR3 regions, with RNA transcripts as the source. Using the HTBI primer set, a first-round RT-PCR was run on the TCR CDR3. TCRdb re-called the multiplex PCR reads through MiXCR, storing one row per CDR3 protein. The sample carries under 300,000 distinct CDR3 sequences, less than 15% recorded once. Sequences were obtained from blood. These receptors were collected from a woman in her thirties or forties with Graves' hyperthyroidism that later progressed to Graves' ophthalmopathy.

This clonotype was found many times. V is TRBV30 and J is TRBJ1-1, with D possibly being TRBD1 (5 bases). Looked up from germline, CDR1 is GTSNPN and CDR2 is SVGIG (reference sequence). The V and J ends lost 4 bases and 1 base respectively, with 10 bases between them. The CDR3 runs 13 residues. Here the CDR3 DNA reads TGTGCCTGGAATCAGGGTTCGAACACTGAAGCTTTCTTT. Its protein product is CAWNQGSNTEAFF.

The sample holds a few counts of this clonotype. The V gene is TRBV28, the J gene TRBJ2-2; a weak D match, TRBD2 (5 bases). The CDR3 spans 13 residues. Trimming left V 9 bases short and J 6 bases short, with 14 bases between. Per the germline V gene, CDR1 is MDHEN and CDR2 is SYDVKM. This CDR3 reads CASSRGPAGELFF. In nucleotides, the CDR3 is TGTGCCAGTTCAAGAGGGCCGGCCGGGGAGCTGTTTTTT.